This is a list of T cell receptor beta chains from one sample in a study of blood T cell repertoires in COVID-19. Libraries were prepared by immunoSEQ multiplex PCR; TCRdb keeps only in-frame clonotypes and omits some of them. Of roughly 200,000 clones listed, 70% to 90% are singletons. Source material: PBMCs or T cells enriched from blood (not recorded which). These receptors were obtained from a young man who had recovered from COVID-19. CDR3s include the opening cysteine and the closing phenylalanine or tryptophan. The order of the fields is V gene, J gene, clone size, CDR3 protein. Clone size is given for some rows only: seen once, a few or many times, or a class if the clone is expanded.

TRBV6-2/TRBV6-3	TRBJ1-1	once	CASSSRGQGYTEAFF
TRBV7-2	TRBJ2-3	NA	CASSYSGGTDTQYF
TRBV11-2	TRBJ1-1	NA	CASRSLAERGGNTEAFF
TRBV19	TRBJ1-1	NA	CASSKGVMNTEAFF
TRBV5-5	TRBJ1-1	NA	CASSQRVVNTEAFF
TRBV25-1	TRBJ1-1	NA	CASSEYRGENTEAFF
TRBV3-1/TRBV3-2	TRBJ1-4	NA	CASSQGQINEKLFF
TRBV12-3/TRBV12-4	TRBJ2-3	NA	CASRSTGTDTQYF
TRBV28	TRBJ1-1	NA	CASSVEGLTEAFF
TRBV19	TRBJ1-5	NA	CASSPVTASNQPQHF
TRBV4-1	TRBJ2-1	NA	CASSSHHSAGGYNEQFF
TRBV4-3	TRBJ2-7	NA	CASSQERGRFYEQYF
TRBV28	TRBJ1-5	NA	CASRNGGDGQPQHF
TRBV2	TRBJ1-2	once	CASSNRDFLGGYTF
TRBV6-5	TRBJ1-3	few	CASTRTGGGNTIYF
TRBV29-1	TRBJ2-1	NA	CSVEGGQIYNNEQFF
TRBV27	TRBJ2-3	once	CASSRALVFPTDTQYF
TRBV30	TRBJ2-5	NA	CAWSLRGATGGLPKCPQYF